Shown below are 20 T cell receptor beta chains from a single sample sequenced in a study of cytomegalovirus exposure and HLA in healthy donors. Primers for the PCR totalled 60 Vbeta and 13 Jbeta. Some clones are missing from TCRdb's copy, which holds only in-frame ones; the method was immunoSEQ multiplex PCR. This table holds roughly 68,000 clones, around four fifths found once. What was sequenced was PBMCs. The receptors stem from a male donor in good health and CMV-seropositive.

The table lists this clone with a few counts. V is TRBV6-6 and J is TRBJ1-1, with a weak D call TRBD1 (6 bases). The germline CDR1 and CDR2 sequences are MNHNY and SVGAGI (reference sequence). CDR3 length: 13 amino acids. The CDR3, as DNA: TGTGCTAGCGGGGGCGGATATAACACTGAAGCTTTCTTT. Protein product: CASGGGYNTEAFF.

The chain recombines TRBV5-1 with TRBJ2-3; D remains ambiguous. This CDR3 spans 14 amino acids. V lost 0 bases to trimming and J lost 3 bases, with 8 bases between them. The germline CDR1 and CDR2 sequences are SGHRS and YFSETQ. The CDR3 spells CASSLAPGTDTQYF. CDR3 nucleotides: TGCGCCAGCAGCTTGGCCCCAGGAACAGATACGCAGTATTTT.

This clone has only a few counts. This chain connects TRBV30 to TRBJ2-6; perhaps TRBD1 as D (5 bases). CDR3 length: 15 amino acids. Germline V gene data show CDR1 as GTSNPN and CDR2 as SVGIG (reference sequence). V lost 0 bases, J lost 2 bases, and 8 bases lay in between. The CDR3 nucleotides are TGTGCCTGGAGTGTACAGGTGACTGGGGCCAACGTCCTGACTTTC. Protein product: CAWSVQVTGANVLTF.

V is TRBV2 and J is TRBJ2-2, with 7 bases lining up with TRBD1. Trimming at V came to 6 bases and at J to 7 bases, leaving 8 bases not matched to a gene. The CDR3 contains 14 residues. Germline V gene lookup returns CDR1 SNHLY and CDR2 FYNNEI. This chain's CDR3 is CASRATGWSGELFF. The DNA of the CDR3 is TGTGCCAGCAGGGCGACAGGGTGGAGCGGGGAGCTGTTTTTT. Complete variable domain (other parts from reference TRBV2 and TRBJ2-2): EPEVTQTPSHQVTQMGQEVILRCVPISNHLYFYWYRQILGQKVEFLVSFYNNEISEKSEIFDDQFSVERPDGSNFTLKIRSTKLEDSAMYFCASRATGWSGELFFGEGSRLTVL.

This clone came up a few times. The chain joins TRBV28 to TRBJ1-1, with D uncertain. The CDR3 contains 14 residues. CDR1 and CDR2 (germline): MDHEN, SYDVKM. V was pared by 7 bases and J by 4 bases, with 16 bases between. The CDR3 loop is CASILIGVRTEAFF. CDR3 in DNA: TGTGCCAGCATCCTGATCGGGGTCCGCACTGAAGCTTTCTTT.

The chain has TRBV19 and TRBJ1-5; weak D call: TRBD1 (5 bases). Germline loops: CDR1 LNHDA, CDR2 SQIVND (reference sequence). This CDR3 contains 18 residues. Trimming stripped 3 bases from V and 1 base from J, with 19 bases between. The CDR3 nucleotides are TGTGCCAGTAGTATGGCCAGGGTTGTTAGTACAAGCAATCAGCCCCAGCATTTT. Residues: CASSMARVVSTSNQPQHF.

This chain uses TRBV30 with TRBJ1-1; 10 bases line up with TRBD1. Germline lookup yields CDR1 GTSNPN and CDR2 SVGIG (reference sequence). The CDR3 extends over 14 amino acids. The V and J ends lost 2 bases and 4 bases, in that order; junction bases with no gene match: 4. Here the CDR3 DNA reads TGTGCCTGGAGTCCGGACAGGGGGTCCACTGAAGCTTTCTTT. Protein sequence: CAWSPDRGSTEAFF.

The chain combines TRBV7-9 with TRBJ1-1, with 8 bases lining up with TRBD1. The CDR3 consists of 13 residues. V lost 6 bases to trimming and J lost 4 bases; unmatched junction nucleotides: 4. The germline CDR1 and CDR2 sequences are SEHNR and FQNEAQ (reference sequence). CDR3 nucleotides: TGTGCCAGCAGGACAGGGGCTCTCACTGAAGCTTTCTTT. Translating gives CASRTGALTEAFF.

As concerns this clone: At one end the junction does not follow the germline gene, possibly because of a read error. The rearrangement uses TRBV4-2 and TRBJ2-1; a weak D match, TRBD2 (5 bases). Per the germline V gene, CDR1 is LGHNA and CDR2 is YNFKEQ. The CDR3 length is 11 residues. The CDR3 region has the DNA TGTGCCAGCAGCCAAGCCCCTAGCTTAATCTTC. It encodes CASSQAPSLIF.

The rearrangement links TRBV6-6 to TRBJ1-1; D unresolved. Germline CDR1 and CDR2: MNHNY and SVGAGI (reference sequence). V lost 8 bases and J lost 0, with 16 bases in between. This CDR3 region has 15 residues. CDR3 DNA: TGTGCCAGCGTCTTAGAGGGCATGATGAACACTGAAGCTTTCTTT. Amino acid sequence: CASVLEGMMNTEAFF.

This chain joins TRBV5-4 and TRBJ2-3; 9 nucleotides line up with TRBD2. Trimming removed 3 bases from V and 5 bases from J; junction bases left unmatched: 10. The germline V gene has CDR1 SGHNT and CDR2 YYREEE (reference sequence). The CDR3 is 16 residues long. Here the CDR3 reads CASSWARGGAGDTQYF. DNA for the CDR3: TGTGCCAGCAGCTGGGCACGCGGGGGGGCAGGAGATACGCAGTATTTT.

Points on this clone: The identical CDR3 is also encoded by other nucleotide sequences in the sample. The V gene is TRBV7-8, the J gene TRBJ1-1; 8 nucleotides match TRBD1. The CDR3 is made up of 13 amino acids. Germline V lookup: CDR1 SGHVS, CDR2 FQNEAQ. With V trimmed by 5 bases and J by 4 bases, 3 bases remained unmatched. In DNA form, the CDR3 reads TGTGCCAGCAGCCTAACAGGGGGCACTGAAGCTTTCTTT. Its translation: CASSLTGGTEAFF.

The chain employs TRBV21-1 and TRBJ2-4; the D call of TRBD2 is as the table states it, not checked on the DNA. TRBV21-1 is reported as a pseudogene. CDR3 size: 15 residues. CDR3 coding DNA: TGTGCCAGCAGCAAAGAGGTCCTACGGGGGAACATTCAGTACTTC. As protein: CASSKEVLRGNIQYF.

CDR3 in DNA: TGTGCCAGCAGCCAACAGGGGGACGGGGCCAACGTCCTGACTTTC. Protein: CASSQQGDGANVLTF. The rearrangement links TRBV4-2 to TRBJ2-6, with TRBD1 identical over 7 bases. CDR1 is LGHNA, CDR2 YNFKEQ, per germline. This CDR3 contains 15 residues. V dropped 2 bases and J dropped 4; count of bases not matched to a gene: 2.

V usage is TRBV27 and J usage is TRBJ2-5; D is possibly TRBD1 (5 bases). Germline-derived CDR1 and CDR2 are MNHEY and SMNVEV (reference sequence). This CDR3 is built from 16 residues. Trimming stripped 0 bases from V and 5 bases from J, with 16 bases between. DNA for the CDR3: TGTGCCAGCAGTTTATCGCCGGCGTTGGGGCCGGAGACCCAGTACTTC. As protein: CASSLSPALGPETQYF.

This chain joins TRBV2 and TRBJ1-4, with 9 bases matching TRBD1. There are 14 residues in the CDR3. CDR1 and CDR2 (germline): SNHLY, FYNNEI. Losses at the gene ends were 8 bases for V and 4 bases for J; bases not matched to a gene: 5. This chain's CDR3 is CASWGQGLNEKLFF. The CDR3 DNA reads as TGTGCCAGCTGGGGACAGGGACTTAATGAAAAACTGTTTTTT.

The genes are TRBV5-1 and TRBJ1-5; D is unresolved. The CDR3 is made up of 15 amino acids. Trimming left V 1 base short and J 3 bases short, with 11 bases between. The germline V gene encodes CDR1 SGHRS and CDR2 YFSETQ. The CDR3 sequence is CASSLSAGPNQPQHF. DNA for the CDR3: TGCGCCAGCAGCTTGTCGGCAGGCCCCAATCAGCCCCAGCATTTT.

The chain links TRBV6-1 to TRBJ1-5, with D perhaps matching TRBD1 (6 bases). Germline loops: CDR1 MNHNS, CDR2 SASEGT. V dropped 2 bases and J dropped 1 base, with 12 bases sitting between them. The CDR3 covers 16 residues. In DNA form, the CDR3 reads TGTGCCAGCAGTGAATTTTGGGGGCCCAGCAATCAGCCCCAGCATTTT. Translation gives CASSEFWGPSNQPQHF.

This clone occurred once. V is TRBV28 and J is TRBJ1-1; TRBD1 is a possible D gene (5 bases). CDR1 is MDHEN and CDR2 is SYDVKM in the germline V gene. The CDR3 covers 13 residues. V shed 6 bases and J shed 11 bases, with 19 bases lying between them. Written as DNA, the CDR3 is TGTGCCAGCAGCCCGGGACTGAGATTGGGGGCTTTCTTT. This encodes CASSPGLRLGAFF.

The chain is built from TRBV9 and TRBJ2-3; D remains ambiguous. V was cut by 3 bases and J by 4 bases, with 12 bases left in between. The CDR3 has 14 amino acids. Germline values: CDR1 SGDLS, CDR2 YYNGEE. The DNA of the CDR3 is TGTGCCAGCAGCGCCGCCTTAGTCCCAGATACGCAGTATTTT. Its translation is CASSAALVPDTQYF.